Below are 3 T cell receptor beta chains sequenced from a single sample in a study of cytomegalovirus exposure and HLA in healthy donors. The PCR employed 60 Vbeta primers together with 13 Jbeta primers. Generated by immunoSEQ multiplex PCR, the TCRdb table keeps only in-frame clones and is missing some. The data hold around 29,000 clones, with more than 55% observed a single time. The specimen was PBMCs. The receptors here all came from a male donor in good health and CMV-seropositive.

The chain recombines TRBV4-2 with TRBJ2-5, with 11 bases fitting TRBD2. J gave up 1 base and V 1 base, and 11 bases lay outside the gene matches. CDR1 and CDR2 (germline): LGHNA, YNFKEQ. The CDR3 sequence is 19 residues long. CDR3 DNA sequence: TGTGCCAGCAGCCAAGTACTTAATCCGGGACTAGCGGTCCAAGAGACCCAGTACTTC. As protein: CASSQVLNPGLAVQETQYF.

The V gene is TRBV30, the J gene TRBJ1-5; 7 positions match TRBD1. V shed 5 bases and J 0 bases; nucleotides not matched to a gene: 4. Germline assignment: CDR1 GTSNPN and CDR2 SVGIG (reference sequence). The CDR3 sequence is 14 residues long. The CDR3 is CAWGTANSNQPQHF. CDR3 nucleotides: TGTGCCTGGGGGACAGCTAATAGCAATCAGCCCCAGCATTTT.

This chain links TRBV5-1 with TRBJ2-1; 7 nucleotides align to TRBD2. The trim removed 4 bases at V and 0 bases at J, leaving 7 bases unmatched. The CDR3 is 16 amino acids. Germline loops: CDR1 SGHRS, CDR2 YFSETQ. Written as DNA, the CDR3 is TGCGCCAGCAGCACTAAAGCGGGGAGCTCCTACAATGAGCAGTTCTTC. It codes for CASSTKAGSSYNEQFF. Supplemented by reference TRBV5-1 and TRBJ2-1, the full variable domain reads KAGVTQTPRYLIKTRGQQVTLSCSPISGHRSVSWYQQTPGQGLQFLFEYFSETQRNKGNFPGRFSGRQFSNSRSEMNVSTLELGDSALYLCASSTKAGSSYNEQFFGPGTRLTVL.